The TCR beta chain under discussion was sequenced for a study of PD-L1 blockade in urothelial cancer (dated by TCRdb to between 2016 and 2019). Looking at the study overall: Every patient began therapy around 2014 and was given atezolizumab 1,200 mg intravenously every 3 weeks. Pretreatment tumor samples, along with matched peripheral blood serially collected before and after atezolizumab treatment, were subjected to TCR sequencing. Approximately 29 patients had pretreatment blood TCR-seq, roughly 24 had at least one posttreatment blood collection, and roughly 24 had tumor TCR-seq. Blood samples were analyzed at two time points: 3 weeks after treatment start (second dose) and 6 weeks after treatment start. Blood samples gave median yields of around 150,000 T cells and 82,636 unique TCRs, along with a median clonality of 0.080. An ECOG performance status of 0 or 1 was recorded for the patients, and 0 to 3 prior chemotherapy regimens had been received by the patients. The study was an exploratory multi-omic analysis of somatic, immune and clinical correlates of response to PD-L1 blockade with atezolizumab in urothelial cancer. Durable clinical benefit was achieved by nine patients but not by the remaining 20. About nine tenths of the roughly 30 patients were males with bladder-origin urothelial cancer, and about 65% of the roughly 30 reported a prior smoking history. In the same patients, whole exome sequencing and RNA sequencing of pretreatment tumors were performed in addition to TCR sequencing. Durable clinical benefit was defined as a progression-free survival longer than 6 months, and TCR features were additionally tested against progression-free survival and overall survival.

The cohort included 29 patients with locally advanced or metastatic urothelial carcinoma who were treated at Memorial Sloan Kettering on a trial protocol. Peripheral blood mononuclear cells were collected pretreatment and during treatment, at between 1 and 8 total time points per patient. The Qiagen DNeasy Blood extraction kit was used to purify genomic DNA from total PBMCs and from tumor samples. PBMCs were collected pretreatment and during treatment, and were isolated and stored as previously described. Synthetic TCR analog templates were spiked into each PCR so that absolute template abundance could be estimated from read counts. The immunoSEQ assay used bias-controlled V and J gene primers to amplify TCRbeta CDR3 regions from genomic DNA. Sequencing of rearranged TCRbeta segments was done at approximately 20X coverage. The paper's data handling went like this. Clustering was used to correct sequencing errors, and CDR3s were annotated against IMGT to assign V, D and J genes. Only productive TCRbeta rearrangements were used in downstream analyses, excluding out-of-frame or stop-codon sequences. Clonality was computed as one minus Shannon entropy normalized by the log of the number of unique productive sequences. Fisher's exact test with Benjamini-Hochberg correction, at a threshold of adjusted p below 0.01, was used to find clones that differed between time points or between blood and tumor. What TCRdb holds here is the immuneACCESS table cut down to in-frame rearrangements. Part of the clones is not present; checked against another copy, under half of the missing clones reflect an unresolved V gene, and the others are unexplained. V and J calls and clone size are those listed in that table; D and trimming were worked out from the DNA. This sample lists approximately 39,000 clones; roughly 89% were detected once. The leading ten clones occupy 1.5% to 2.5% of the sample.

In regard to this clone: What antigen it recognizes has not been identified. No much larger clonotype is one base removed from it; base qualities were not supplied.

The paper as a whole reports these results and caveats: Improved progression-free and overall survival was found to be associated with pretreatment peripheral blood TCR clonality below the median. Among patients with durable benefit, tumor-associated TCR clones showed greater expansion in peripheral blood 3 weeks after treatment started (n of about 21, p = 0.022). Because the sample size was small (n ≈ 27) and many exploratory analyses were performed, the results are intended to be hypothesis-generating.

According to the germline V gene, CDR1 reads SGDLS and CDR2 reads YYNGEE. Including cysteine and phenylalanine, the CDR3 has 15 amino acids. Only the CDR3 part of the read is kept: 45 bases, read in frame from the first base. A distance of 13 bases separates the germline ends of V and J, which lose 0 bases and 4 bases respectively. The sequence links TRBV9 to TRBJ2-5, and the D gene may be TRBD2, 6 bases matching. The starting material was PBMCs, obtained around atezolizumab (anti-PD-L1) treatment. The receptor comes from a man aged 55 to 69 with urothelial cancer. The CDR3 corresponds to CASSVEALAGETQYF. The bases are TGTGCCAGCAGCGTAGAGGCACTAGCCGGAGAGACCCAGTACTTC.